These T cell receptor beta chains were read from a single sample in a study of blood T cell repertoires in COVID-19. Produced via immunoSEQ multiplex PCR; TCRdb's table is partial and in-frame only. The sample has about 370,000 clones; around 92% are singletons. Sequencing used peripheral blood. The receptor source for this set is a woman aged 25 to 39 with COVID-19, enrolled during active disease. CDR3s include the opening cysteine and the closing phenylalanine or tryptophan. A D gene is named only where the DNA matches it firmly. The listing skips clone size in some rows; elsewhere it reads once, few, many or a size class.

v_call	d_call	cdr3_length	j_call	clone_size	cdr3_aa	cdr3_nt
TRBV7-2	NA	18	TRBJ2-3	NA	CASSPAVFIQTNTDTQYF	TGTGCCAGCAGCCCCGCCGTATTTATCCAGACAAACACAGATACGCAGTATTTT
TRBV5-1	NA	15	TRBJ1-5	few	CASSLAGQSNQPQHF	TGCGCCAGCAGCTTGGCTGGACAGAGCAATCAGCCCCAGCATTTT
TRBV7-2	NA	15	TRBJ1-2	NA	CASSLGVGSYYGYTF	TGTGCCAGCAGCTTAGGCGTGGGCAGCTACTATGGCTACACCTTC
TRBV11-2	NA	12	TRBJ2-5	NA	CASSTRVTAQYF	TGTGCCAGCAGCACCAGGGTGACGGCCCAGTACTTC
TRBV28	NA	12	TRBJ2-7	NA	CASSLRSYEQYF	TGTGCCAGCAGTTTGCGGTCCTACGAGCAGTACTTC
TRBV27	NA	12	TRBJ1-2	NA	CASWTGERGYTF	TGTGCCAGCTGGACGGGGGAGCGTGGCTACACCTTC
TRBV4-3	TRBD1	15	TRBJ1-4	NA	CVSSQDLDRGEKLFF	TGCGTCAGCAGCCAAGATTTGGACAGGGGGGAAAAACTGTTTTTT
TRBV19	NA	15	TRBJ2-1	NA	CASSPQRGSYNEQFF	TGTGCCAGTAGTCCTCAAAGAGGGTCCTACAATGAGCAGTTCTTC
TRBV6-2/TRBV6-3	NA	16	TRBJ2-7	NA	CASSSAGTGGLYEQYF	TGTGCCAGCAGTTCGGCCGGTACGGGGGGCCTTTACGAGCAGTACTTC
TRBV29-1	NA	11	TRBJ2-1	NA	CSVPFYNEQFF	TGCAGCGTTCCGTTCTACAATGAGCAGTTCTTC
TRBV5-1	NA	16	TRBJ2-6	few	CASSLAGGTGANVLTF	TGCGCCAGCAGCTTGGCCGGGGGAACTGGGGCCAACGTCCTGACTTTC
TRBV5-4	NA	15	TRBJ2-7	once	CASSLPTSQGHEQYF	TGTGCCAGCAGCTTGCCTACTTCACAGGGCCACGAGCAGTACTTC
TRBV5-4	NA	15	TRBJ2-1	NA	CASSTRLEPYNEQFF	TGTGCCAGCAGCACGCGGCTAGAGCCGTACAATGAGCAGTTCTTC
TRBV30	NA	16	TRBJ2-3	once	CAWISARVEHTDTQYF	TGTGCCTGGATTTCCGCTCGGGTGGAACACACAGATACGCAGTATTTT
TRBV6-5	NA	15	TRBJ1-2	NA	CASSYSGRLFYGYTF	TGTGCCAGCAGTTACTCTGGCAGACTCTTCTATGGCTACACCTTC
TRBV4-3	TRBD2	16	TRBJ2-1	NA	CASSPSGGASYNEQFF	TGCGCCAGCAGCCCTAGCGGGGGGGCGTCCTACAATGAGCAGTTCTTC
TRBV7-2	TRBD1	16	TRBJ2-7	few	CASSQEGLDRGYEQYF	TGTGCCAGCAGCCAGGAGGGTTTGGACAGGGGCTACGAGCAGTACTTC
TRBV19	NA	10	TRBJ2-5	NA	CATGRETQYF	TGTGCCACAGGGAGGGAGACCCAGTACTTC
TRBV5-1	NA	14	TRBJ1-2	NA	CASRSGTFNYGYTF	TGCGCCAGCAGGTCAGGGACATTTAACTATGGCTACACCTTC
TRBV28	TRBD1	14	TRBJ2-7	NA	CASSSQGQGYEQYF	TGTGCCAGCAGTTCCCAGGGACAGGGGTACGAGCAGTACTTC
TRBV5-1	NA	16	TRBJ1-1	NA	CASSSTGYTGNTEAFF	TGCGCCAGCAGCTCTACAGGGTACACTGGGAACACTGAAGCTTTCTTT
TRBV3-1/TRBV3-2	NA	14	TRBJ1-2	NA	CASSQDLGRHGYTF	TGTGCCAGCAGCCAAGATCTGGGGCGGCATGGCTACACCTTC
TRBV4-3	NA	13	TRBJ1-2	NA	CASSQAVNYGYTF	TGCGCCAGCAGCCAAGCGGTTAACTATGGCTACACCTTC
TRBV11-2	TRBD2	15	TRBJ2-7	NA	CASSPRGGLSYEQYF	TGTGCCAGCAGCCCTCGGGGAGGGCTTTCTTACGAGCAGTACTTC
TRBV19	NA	15	TRBJ2-1	NA	CASSIHPLTADEQFF	TGTGCCAGTAGTATCCACCCTTTGACGGCGGATGAGCAGTTCTTC
TRBV4-1	TRBD2	17	TRBJ2-5	NA	CASSPGGTGGYQETQYF	TGCGCCAGCAGCCCTGGGGGGACGGGGGGGTACCAAGAGACCCAGTACTTC
TRBV7-7	TRBD2	15	TRBJ2-5	NA	CASSLLAGAQETQYF	TGTGCTAGCAGCTTACTAGCGGGCGCCCAAGAGACCCAGTACTTC
TRBV24-1	TRBD1	15	TRBJ1-2	NA	CATSDTGVSFPGYTF	TGTGCCACCAGTGATACAGGGGTTTCTTTTCCGGGCTACACCTTC
TRBV27	NA	13	TRBJ2-3	NA	CASSPGNTDTQYF	TGTGCCAGCAGTCCCGGGAATACAGATACGCAGTATTTT
TRBV6-5	TRBD1	15	TRBJ2-7	NA	CASSYQPGQGYEQYF	TGTGCCAGCAGTTACCAGCCGGGACAGGGCTACGAGCAGTACTTC
TRBV4-1	TRBD1	15	TRBJ1-2	NA	CASSNRQGLGYGYTF	TGCGCCAGCAGCAACCGACAGGGCTTAGGGTATGGCTACACCTTC
TRBV7-2	TRBD2	18	TRBJ2-5	NA	CASSLVWLGSGRRETQYF	TGTGCCAGCAGCTTAGTCTGGCTGGGGAGCGGGAGGCGAGAGACCCAGTACTTC
TRBV4-3	NA	13	TRBJ1-1	NA	CASSLNWNTEAFF	TGCGCCAGCAGCCTAAACTGGAACACTGAAGCTTTCTTT
TRBV9	NA	11	TRBJ2-3	NA	CASTDTDTQYF	TGTGCCAGCACAGACACAGATACGCAGTATTTT
TRBV12-3/TRBV12-4	NA	12	TRBJ1-3	NA	CASISSGNTIYF	TGTGCCAGCATCAGCTCTGGAAACACCATATATTTT
TRBV28	NA	17	TRBJ2-3	NA	CASSQTLATSRWDTQYF	TGTGCCAGCAGCCAGACCCTAGCGACGAGCCGCTGGGATACGCAGTATTTT
TRBV7-8	NA	19	TRBJ2-7	NA	CASSFWWGDQRPRLYEQYF	TGTGCCAGCAGCTTCTGGTGGGGGGACCAACGCCCGAGACTCTACGAGCAGTACTTC
TRBV9	TRBD1	14	TRBJ1-1	NA	CASSAYRGPAEAFF	TGTGCCAGCAGCGCTTACAGGGGACCGGCTGAAGCTTTCTTT